Below, one TCR beta chain is given with its context. Antigen specificity is unknown. TCRdb re-analysed the 5' RACE reads in MiXCR, keeping a single row per CDR3 protein. The sample has about 750,000 distinct CDR3 sequences, roughly 19% seen once. These data originate in a study of CD8 T cells in ankylosing spondylitis. General study findings and limits: Ankylosing spondylitis blood appeared to carry a characteristic TCR beta motif of roughly 8 highly homologous variants. Matched ankylosing spondylitis synovial fluid reportedly showed significant enrichment of disease-linked clones.

This CDR3 spans 16 amino acids. V lost 0 bases and J 1 base, leaving 13 bases between the germline ends. CDR1 is MNHNS and CDR2 is SASEGT in the germline V gene. The sample taken for sequencing was blood, either unsorted or a sorted T cell fraction (not recorded which). The chain combines TRBV6-1 with TRBJ2-7, with a tentative D call TRBD2 (5 bases). The clonotype originates from a male donor with ankylosing spondylitis. The CDR3 reads CASSEAHTGKSYEQYF. The CDR3 DNA reads TGTGCCAGCAGTGAAGCGCACACGGGAAAGTCCTACGAGCAGTACTTC.